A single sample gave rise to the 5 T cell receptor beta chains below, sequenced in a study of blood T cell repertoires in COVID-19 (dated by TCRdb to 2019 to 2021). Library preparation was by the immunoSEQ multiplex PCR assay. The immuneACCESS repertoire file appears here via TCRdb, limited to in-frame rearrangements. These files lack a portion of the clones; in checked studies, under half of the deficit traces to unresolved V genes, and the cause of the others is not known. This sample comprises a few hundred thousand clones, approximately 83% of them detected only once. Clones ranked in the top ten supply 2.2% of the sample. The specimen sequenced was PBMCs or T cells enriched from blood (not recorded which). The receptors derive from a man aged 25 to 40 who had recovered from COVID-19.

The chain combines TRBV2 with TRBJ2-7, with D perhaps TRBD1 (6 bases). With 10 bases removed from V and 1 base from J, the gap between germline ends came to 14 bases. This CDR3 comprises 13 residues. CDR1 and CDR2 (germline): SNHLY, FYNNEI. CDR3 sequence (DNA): TGTGCCACCGGTGGGACATTTTCCTACGAGCAGTACTTC. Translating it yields CATGGTFSYEQYF. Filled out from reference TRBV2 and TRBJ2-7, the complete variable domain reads EPEVTQTPSHQVTQMGQEVILRCVPISNHLYFYWYRQILGQKVEFLVSFYNNEISEKSEIFDDQFSVERPDGSNFTLKIRSTKLEDSAMYFCATGGTFSYEQYFGPGTRLTVT.

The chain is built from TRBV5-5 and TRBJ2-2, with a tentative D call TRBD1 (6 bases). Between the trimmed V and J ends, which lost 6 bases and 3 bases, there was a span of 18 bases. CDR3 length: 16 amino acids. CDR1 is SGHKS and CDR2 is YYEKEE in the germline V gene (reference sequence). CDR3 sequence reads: CASTPPQGSDTGELFF. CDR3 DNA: TGTGCCAGCACCCCACCCCAGGGGTCGGACACCGGGGAGCTGTTTTTT.

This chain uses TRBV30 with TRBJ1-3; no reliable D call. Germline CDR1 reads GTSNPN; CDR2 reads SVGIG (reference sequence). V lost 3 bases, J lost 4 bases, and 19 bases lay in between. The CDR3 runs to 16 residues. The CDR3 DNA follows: TGTGCCTGGAGCCCCCTCACGATAAGCTCAGGAAACACCATATATTTT. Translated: CAWSPLTISSGNTIYF.

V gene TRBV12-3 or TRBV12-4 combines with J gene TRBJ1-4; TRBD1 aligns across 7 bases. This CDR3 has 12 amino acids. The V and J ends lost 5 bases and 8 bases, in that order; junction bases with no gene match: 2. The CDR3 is CASSRDREKLFF. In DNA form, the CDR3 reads TGTGCCAGCAGTCGGGACAGAGAAAAACTGTTTTTT.

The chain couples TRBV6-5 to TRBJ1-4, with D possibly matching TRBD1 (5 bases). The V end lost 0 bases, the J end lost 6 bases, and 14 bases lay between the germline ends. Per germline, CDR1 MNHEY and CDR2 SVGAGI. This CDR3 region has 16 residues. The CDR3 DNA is TGTGCCAGCAGTTACTCGCGGCGGACACCTGATGAAAAACTGTTTTTT. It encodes CASSYSRRTPDEKLFF.